These T cell receptor beta chains were read from a single sample in a study of blood T cell repertoires in COVID-19. Sequenced by immunoSEQ multiplex PCR; TCRdb stores in-frame clones only, minus some. Of fewer than 80,000 clones listed, about 93% were seen once; the top ten hold about 7%. What was sequenced was peripheral blood. These receptors were obtained from a human donor in a cohort sampled during active COVID-19. Both conserved end residues are part of each CDR3. A D gene is named only where the DNA matches it firmly.

v_call	j_call	d_call	cdr3_nt	cdr3_aa
TRBV4-3	TRBJ1-2	NA	TGCGCCAGCAGCCAAGCGCGACCAGGGGATGGCTACACCTTC	CASSQARPGDGYTF
TRBV30	TRBJ1-4	NA	TGTGCCTGGAGTGAGGGGGCTAATGAAAAACTGTTTTTT	CAWSEGANEKLFF
TRBV12-3/TRBV12-4	TRBJ1-1	NA	TGTGCCAGCACTTGGCCGGCAGGGCGTGAAGCTTTCTTT	CASTWPAGREAFF
TRBV6-2/TRBV6-3	TRBJ1-5	TRBD1	TGTGCCAGCAGTTGGACAGGGGGCGGCGGTCAGCCCCAGCATTTT	CASSWTGGGGQPQHF
TRBV3-1/TRBV3-2	TRBJ2-7	NA	TGTGCCAGCAGCCAGACAGGGAGGTCCTACGAGCAGTACTTC	CASSQTGRSYEQYF
TRBV23-1	TRBJ2-7	NA	TGCGCCAGCAGTCAATCTTGGGTGGTTCGGCGGGGTTACGAGCAGTACTTC	CASSQSWVVRRGYEQYF
TRBV4-2	TRBJ2-5	TRBD2	TGTGCCAGTCGTCGGGGAGGAGCGGGGGGCAACCAAGAGACCCAGTACTTC	CASRRGGAGGNQETQYF
TRBV6-5	TRBJ1-5	NA	TGTGCCAGCAGTTACGCGGCAGGGAGCAATCAGCCCCAGCATTTT	CASSYAAGSNQPQHF
TRBV6-6	TRBJ2-6	TRBD1	TGTGCCAGCAGTCGGGACAGGGCCCCCTCTGGGGCCAACGTCCTGACTTTC	CASSRDRAPSGANVLTF
TRBV11-2	TRBJ1-1	NA	TGTGCCAGCAGCTCAGAAAGGGGGGGAACTGAAGCTTTCTTT	CASSSERGGTEAFF
TRBV5-5	TRBJ2-5	NA	TGTGCCAGCAGCTTTCCCCAGGGAGAGACCCAGTACTTC	CASSFPQGETQYF
TRBV27	TRBJ1-2	NA	TGTGCCAGCAGTACCTCCGGGACTGCTAACTATGGCTACACCTTC	CASSTSGTANYGYTF
TRBV11-2	TRBJ1-1	NA	TGTGCCAGCAGCGTCGGACAGACCAACACTGAAGCTTTCTTT	CASSVGQTNTEAFF
TRBV11-2	TRBJ2-4	TRBD2	TGTGCCAGCAGCCCTTTAGCGGGGGGCCGGGGCATTCAGTACTTC	CASSPLAGGRGIQYF
TRBV6-4	TRBJ2-2	TRBD1	TGTGCCAGCACCATGAACAGGGGCACCGGGGAGCTGTTTTTT	CASTMNRGTGELFF
TRBV5-1	TRBJ2-3	TRBD2	TGCGCCAGCAGCTCGGGACTAGAGCGTGGGGATACGCAGTATTTT	CASSSGLERGDTQYF
TRBV5-6	TRBJ2-3	NA	TGTGCCAGCAGCTTGGTTACTCTAAACACAGATACGCAGTATTTT	CASSLVTLNTDTQYF
TRBV28	TRBJ2-7	TRBD1	TGTGCCAGCAGTTGGACAGGGGGATACGAGCAGTACTTC	CASSWTGGYEQYF
TRBV7-2	TRBJ2-1	TRBD1	TGTGCCAGCAGAAAACCGGGACAGGGTTTCCACAATGAGCAGTTCTTC	CASRKPGQGFHNEQFF
TRBV25-1	TRBJ2-7	NA	TGTGCCAGCAGTAGTCAGGGCGCCTACGAGCAGTACTTC	CASSSQGAYEQYF
TRBV7-2	TRBJ2-1	NA	TGTGCCAGCAGCTTAGCCGGGGGGCAGCAGTTCTTC	CASSLAGGQQFF
TRBV7-8	TRBJ1-2	TRBD1	TGTGCCAGCAGCTCTTACCTAGGACAGGGGGTCGATGGCTACACCTTC	CASSSYLGQGVDGYTF
TRBV12-2	TRBJ2-3	NA	TGTGCAAGTCGCTTACGGGCCACTAGCGGGGGGGCGAGGACAGATACGCAGTATTTT	CASRLRATSGGARTDTQYF
TRBV7-8	TRBJ2-5	TRBD2	TGTGCCAGCAGCTTAGCCAGCGGGGGGAAAGAGACCCAGTACTTC	CASSLASGGKETQYF